The T cell receptor (beta chain) under discussion was sequenced for a study of post-analysis software for immune sequencing data. Researchers reported that TCR beta cDNA libraries carried unique molecular identifiers. MiXCR, applied by TCRdb to the PCR reads, yields one record per CDR3 protein. The sample lists 800,000 to 950,000 distinct CDR3 sequences; around 53% were seen once. The TCR originated in a girl aged 5 to 17 with multiple sclerosis. The sequenced sample consisted of blood.

DNA for the CDR3: TGCAGTGCAAGACAGGGGGCAGTCTATAATTCACCCCTCCACTTT. Amino acids: CSARQGAVYNSPLHF. The V call is TRBV20-1, the J call TRBJ1-6, with TRBD1 identical over 10 bases. The junction had 5 bases not matched to a gene; V was cut back by 6 bases and J by 3 bases. CDR3 length: 15 residues. Per germline, CDR1 DFQATT and CDR2 SNEGSKA (reference sequence).